The 22 T cell receptor beta chains below all came from one sample that was sequenced in a study of blood T cell repertoires in COVID-19. Profiled with immunoSEQ multiplex PCR; TCRdb holds only in-frame clones, not every one. In the table there are some 200,000 clones, about 80% of which are singletons. The sample comprised peripheral blood. Every receptor here comes from a human donor with acute or convalescent COVID-19. The donor label of this sample is uncertain.

CDR3 residues: CASSIIQQGYGYTF. DNA for the CDR3: TGTGCCAGTAGTATAATACAGCAGGGCTATGGCTACACCTTC. V and J are TRBV19 and TRBJ1-2, with D perhaps TRBD1 (5 bases). This CDR3 has 14 amino acids. The V gene's germline CDR1 is LNHDA and CDR2 SQIVND (reference sequence). The V end lost 2 bases, the J end lost 4 bases, and 11 bases lay between the germline ends. Full variable domain (rest looked up from reference TRBV19 and TRBJ1-2): DGGITQSPKYLFRKEGQNVTLSCEQNLNHDAMYWYRQDPGQGLRLIYYSQIVNDFQKGDIAEGYSVSREKKESFPLTVTSAQKNPTAFYLCASSIIQQGYGYTFGSGTRLTVV.

This chain connects TRBV9 to TRBJ2-3, with D unclear. There are 15 residues in the CDR3. Trimming stripped 0 bases from V and 2 bases from J, with 10 bases between. Germline V CDR1 and CDR2: SGDLS, YYNGEE. The CDR3 nucleotides read TGTGCCAGCAGCGTAGGAAATGCGGACACAGATACGCAGTATTTT. This translates into CASSVGNADTDTQYF. Drawing the rest from reference TRBV9 and TRBJ2-3, the complete variable domain is DSGVTQTPKHLITATGQRVTLRCSPRSGDLSVYWYQQSLDQGLQFLIQYYNGEERAKGNILERFSAQQFPDLHSELNLSSLELGDSALYFCASSVGNADTDTQYFGPGTRLTVL.

The chain couples TRBV29-1 to TRBJ2-1; 8 nucleotides align to TRBD2. CDR1 is SQVTM, CDR2 ANQGSEA, per germline. J gave up 10 bases and V 4 bases, and 9 bases lay outside the gene matches. The CDR3 covers 13 residues. The CDR3 sequence: CSVAGTRTGEQFF. CDR3 bases: TGCAGCGTTGCGGGGACTAGAACGGGGGAGCAGTTCTTC.

The chain couples TRBV27 to TRBJ1-5, with 8 bases identical to TRBD1. The CDR3 covers 14 residues. The J segment lost 5 bases and the V segment lost 6 bases, leaving 6 bases of the junction unmatched. Germline CDR1 MNHEY, CDR2 SMNVEV (reference sequence). The CDR3 loop is CASRRAGGHQPQHF. Here the CDR3 DNA reads TGTGCCAGCAGAAGGGCAGGGGGCCATCAGCCCCAGCATTTT.

The CDR3 region is CASSPSAGGPRRELFF. The CDR3 bases are TGTGCCAGCAGCCCCTCGGCGGGAGGGCCTAGGAGGGAGCTGTTTTTT. The J gene is TRBJ2-2, the V gene TRBV7-2; 9 bases align to TRBD2. The CDR3 extends over 16 amino acids. V dropped 5 bases and J dropped 9; count of bases not matched to a gene: 13. Germline V lookup: CDR1 SGHTA, CDR2 FQGNSA.

The chain joins TRBV11-2 to TRBJ2-1; 7 positions match TRBD2. V trimming: 1 base; J trimming: 2 bases; junction bases outside the gene matches: 2. Germline-derived CDR1 and CDR2 are SGHAT and FQNNGV. This CDR3 contains 15 residues. The CDR3 DNA is TGTGCCAGCAGCTTAGGGCTAGCGGCCTACAATGAGCAGTTCTTC. Its translation is CASSLGLAAYNEQFF.

The V call is TRBV4-2, the J call TRBJ2-7, with 9 bases fitting TRBD2. The CDR3 spans 14 residues. The J segment lost 6 bases and the V segment lost 4 bases, leaving 7 bases of the junction unmatched. Germline V gene sequence: CDR1 LGHNA, CDR2 YNFKEQ. CDR3 protein: CASSPPLAGREQYF. In DNA, the CDR3 is TGTGCCAGCAGCCCCCCGCTAGCGGGACGCGAGCAGTACTTC.

The chain links TRBV9 to TRBJ1-3; no clear D. CDR3 size: 14 residues. Germline V gene lookup returns CDR1 SGDLS and CDR2 YYNGEE. V lost 4 bases to trimming and J lost 1 base, with 9 bases between them. CDR3 nucleotides: TGTGCCAGCAGCCAAGGCGGGTCTGGAAACACCATATATTTT. Its protein is CASSQGGSGNTIYF. The full variable domain, with the rest looked up from reference TRBV9 and TRBJ1-3, is DSGVTQTPKHLITATGQRVTLRCSPRSGDLSVYWYQQSLDQGLQFLIQYYNGEERAKGNILERFSAQQFPDLHSELNLSSLELGDSALYFCASSQGGSGNTIYFGEGSWLTVV.

The chain couples TRBV24-1 to TRBJ1-3; possibly TRBD1 for D (5 bases). In germline, CDR1 is KGHDR, CDR2 SFDVKD. This CDR3 is 13 amino acids long. Trimming took off 9 bases at V and 3 bases at J, with 11 bases between the two ends. The CDR3 region has the DNA TGTGCCACCGGAGACGGGGGTGGAAACACCATATATTTT. Its protein is CATGDGGGNTIYF.

The rearrangement links TRBV11-2 to TRBJ1-1; D is ambiguous. Looked up from germline, CDR1 is SGHAT and CDR2 is FQNNGV. The CDR3 runs 12 residues. V was shortened by 1 base and J by 8 bases, with 8 bases between the two germline ends. The CDR3 spells CASSLVRVEAFF. Here the CDR3 DNA reads TGTGCCAGCAGCTTAGTCCGGGTAGAAGCTTTCTTT. The complete variable domain, with remaining parts taken from reference TRBV11-2 and TRBJ1-1, reads EAGVAQSPRYKIIEKRQSVAFWCNPISGHATLYWYQQILGQGPKLLIQFQNNGVVDDSQLPKDRFSAERLKGVDSTLKIQPAKLEDSAVYLCASSLVRVEAFFGQGTRLTVV.

This clone was detected only once. The chain has TRBV7-6 and TRBJ2-1, with TRBD2 matching 8 bases. Looked up from germline, CDR1 is SGHVS and CDR2 is FNYEAQ. V lost 5 bases to trimming and J lost 3 bases; unmatched junction nucleotides: 6. The CDR3 sequence is 15 residues long. The CDR3 nucleotides are TGTGCCAGCAGCGCCGGGACTAGTAACTACAATGAGCAGTTCTTC. Translated, it gives CASSAGTSNYNEQFF. The whole variable domain, filled in from reference TRBV7-6 and TRBJ2-1, reads GAGVSQSPRYKVTKRGQDVALRCDPISGHVSLYWYRQALGQGPEFLTYFNYEAQQDKSGLPNDRFSAERPEGSISTLTIQRTEQRDSAMYRCASSAGTSNYNEQFFGPGTRLTVL.

The CDR3 nucleotides are TGTGCCAGCAGCATTGACGGGCGGGGTGAGCAGTTCTTC. Protein product: CASSIDGRGEQFF. The rearrangement uses TRBV7-3 and TRBJ2-1; D is possibly TRBD2 (6 bases). CDR1 SGHTA and CDR2 FQGTGA come from the germline V gene. This CDR3 is built from 13 residues. Trimming took 5 bases from V and 9 from J, leaving 14 bases between them.

The gene calls are TRBV10-1 and TRBJ2-3, with TRBD2 matching over 14 bases. The ends lost 2 bases at V and 6 bases at J; junction bases unmatched: 10. Germline CDR1 and CDR2: WNHNN and SYGVQD (reference sequence). The CDR3 loop spans 18 amino acids. The CDR3 is CASSEKFGLAGGRDTQYF. Here the CDR3 DNA reads TGCGCCAGCAGTGAGAAATTCGGACTAGCGGGAGGAAGGGATACGCAGTATTTT.

The genes are TRBV5-4 and TRBJ1-1, with a possible D match to TRBD1 (6 bases). Trimming left V 4 bases short and J 10 bases short, with 20 bases between. The CDR3 sequence is 14 residues long. CDR1 is SGHNT, CDR2 YYREEE, per germline (reference sequence). DNA for the CDR3: TGTGCCAGCAGCCCAGGACAGCCTACTGAAGTAGCTTTCTTT. Translating gives CASSPGQPTEVAFF.

The chain uses TRBV6-6 and TRBJ2-5; a possible D gene is TRBD2 (5 bases). Germline CDR1 MNHNY, CDR2 SVGAGI (reference sequence). V was clipped by 6 bases and J by 6 bases, with 14 bases between them. This CDR3 has 13 amino acids. The CDR3 DNA sequence: TGTGCCAGCAGAGCGGCGGGCGGACAGACCCAGTACTTC. Residues: CASRAAGGQTQYF.

The chain couples TRBV12-3 or TRBV12-4 to TRBJ1-2; D is unresolved. V lost 1 base and J lost 3, with 6 bases in between. The CDR3 contains 13 residues. CDR3 bases: TGTGCCAGCAGTTTAGATGTCTACTATGGCTACACCTTC. As protein: CASSLDVYYGYTF.

V usage is TRBV2 and J usage is TRBJ1-4; 7 bases agree with TRBD1. The germline V gene encodes CDR1 SNHLY and CDR2 FYNNEI. V gave up 6 bases and J gave up 4 bases; unmatched junction bases: 8. The CDR3 totals 15 residues. DNA of the CDR3: TGTGCCAGCAGCGCCCGACAGGGCCATAATGAAAAACTGTTTTTT. This sequence encodes CASSARQGHNEKLFF.

The chain has TRBV15 and TRBJ2-2; 7 bases match TRBD1. The CDR3 runs 17 residues. Germline-derived CDR1 and CDR2 are LNHNV and YYDKDF (reference sequence). The junction had 11 bases not matched to a gene; V was cut back by 2 bases and J by 5 bases. The CDR3 DNA sequence: TGTGCCACCAGCAGATCGAGACAGGGCCAAGGGACCGGGGAGCTGTTTTTT. Translation gives CATSRSRQGQGTGELFF.

As DNA, the CDR3 is TGTGCCAGCAGTTTATCGTCGGGACAGGGCCTCCATGGCTACACCTTC. Amino acid sequence: CASSLSSGQGLHGYTF. The chain links TRBV27 to TRBJ1-2, with 9 bases lining up with TRBD1. Germline V gives CDR1 MNHEY, CDR2 SMNVEV (reference sequence). The CDR3 sequence is 16 residues long. The V segment lost 0 bases and the J segment 6 bases; nucleotides outside the gene matches: 8.

The rearrangement joins TRBV7-2 to TRBJ2-1, with D possibly being TRBD2 (6 bases). Germline values: CDR1 SGHTA, CDR2 FQGNSA. Trimming shortened V by 0 bases and J by 14 bases, and 14 bases separated the two germline ends. The CDR3 contains 13 residues. The CDR3 bases are TGTGCCAGCAGCTTAGCGGTAGCGGATCAGGAGTTCTTC. Protein sequence: CASSLAVADQEFF.

The genes are TRBV5-6 and TRBJ1-1; tentatively, D is TRBD1 (5 bases). The CDR3 sequence is 12 residues long. Germline V gene lookup returns CDR1 SGHDT and CDR2 YYEEEE. V lost 2 bases to trimming and J lost 8 bases, with 10 bases between them. The CDR3 sequence: CASSLPGGEAFF. The CDR3 nucleotides are TGTGCCAGCAGCTTACCCGGGGGGGAAGCTTTCTTT.

The chain combines TRBV5-6 with TRBJ2-1; D unresolved. Germline values: CDR1 SGHDT, CDR2 YYEEEE. CDR3 length: 13 residues. Trimming left V 1 base short and J 6 bases short, with 8 bases between. In DNA form, the CDR3 reads TGTGCCAGCAGCTTGCTAGGATCCAATGAGCAGTTCTTC. Protein: CASSLLGSNEQFF.